The rows below give T cell receptor beta chains drawn from one sample of a study of T cell responses to AZD1222 COVID-19 vaccine. This table comes from immunoSEQ multiplex PCR, and its TCRdb copy is limited to in-frame clones, with some not included. The repertoire includes about 140,000 clones, 93% of them detected once, and around 12% sits in the top ten. Specimen: peripheral blood, collected after recovery from COVID-19. These TCRs come from an adult who had recovered from COVID-19. Each CDR3 is given with its conserved first and last residue. A D gene is named only where the DNA matches it firmly. Size values are once, few and many counts, or a class for expanded clones, and some rows have none.

TRBJ2-7 NA TRBD1 TRBV4-2 CASSQETGRYEQYF TGTGCCAGCAGCCAAGAGACAGGGCGATACGAGCAGTACTTC
TRBJ1-5 NA NA TRBV24-1 CATSDRDSGTGSNQPQHF TGTGCCACCAGTGATCGTGACAGCGGCACAGGTAGCAATCAGCCCCAGCATTTT
TRBJ1-1 NA NA TRBV3-1/TRBV3-2 CASSQGGPNTEAFF TGTGCCAGCAGCCAAGGGGGACCGAACACTGAAGCTTTCTTT
TRBJ1-6 NA TRBD1 TRBV28 CASSLSGTGFFNSPLHF TGTGCCAGCAGTTTATCCGGGACAGGGTTTTTTAATTCACCCCTCCACTTT
TRBJ2-7 NA NA TRBV3-1/TRBV3-2 CASSQFVGEQYF TGTGCCAGCAGCCAGTTTGTGGGCGAGCAGTACTTC
TRBJ2-5 NA NA TRBV10-2 CASSFSRDLQETQYF TGCGCCAGCAGTTTTTCTCGGGACTTGCAAGAGACCCAGTACTTC
TRBJ2-1 NA NA TRBV9 CASSVVPTGTNEQFF TGTGCCAGCAGCGTAGTCCCCACAGGGACCAATGAGCAGTTCTTC
TRBJ1-1 NA NA TRBV7-9 CASSLRRTEAFF TGTGCCAGCAGCCTCCGGAGGACTGAAGCTTTCTTT
TRBJ2-7 NA NA TRBV7-6 CASSLAMRGSYEQYF TGTGCCAGCAGCTTAGCCATGCGGGGCTCCTACGAGCAGTACTTC
TRBJ2-2 few NA TRBV4-1 CASSQPLSNGELFF TGCGCCAGCAGCCAACCGTTGAGTAACGGGGAGCTGTTTTTT
TRBJ2-2 NA NA TRBV9 CASSVVKAGSAGELFF TGTGCCAGCAGCGTAGTGAAAGCCGGGAGTGCCGGGGAGCTGTTTTTT
TRBJ1-5 NA NA TRBV2 CASSRHSRDSQPQHF TGTGCCAGCAGCCGCCACAGCCGGGACTCTCAGCCCCAGCATTTT
TRBJ1-2 NA TRBD1 TRBV27 CASFSYTGGANYGYTF TGTGCCAGTTTCTCTTATACAGGGGGCGCGAACTATGGCTACACCTTC
TRBJ2-1 NA TRBD2 TRBV28 CASSSTGTSHNEQFF TGTGCCAGCAGTTCCACCGGGACTAGTCACAATGAGCAGTTCTTC
TRBJ2-6 NA TRBD1 TRBV28 CASSFGDRGSGANVLTF TGTGCCAGCAGTTTCGGGGACAGGGGCTCTGGGGCCAACGTCCTGACTTTC
TRBJ2-7 NA TRBD2 TRBV2 CASRGGLAGYEQYF TGTGCCAGCAGGGGGGGACTAGCGGGGTACGAGCAGTACTTC
TRBJ1-4 NA NA TRBV21-1 CASGNYRGNSEKLFF TGTGCCAGCGGGAACTACAGGGGGAATTCTGAAAAACTGTTTTTT
TRBJ1-2 NA TRBD1 TRBV18 CASSPDDRAAGYTF TGTGCCAGCTCACCTGACGACAGGGCCGCTGGCTACACCTTC
TRBJ2-7 NA NA TRBV27 CASSSQRAGYYEQYF TGTGCCAGCAGTTCTCAGCGGGCCGGATACTACGAGCAGTACTTC
TRBJ2-5 NA TRBD1 TRBV19 CASSISTGQETQYF TGTGCCAGTAGTATATCGACAGGGCAAGAGACCCAGTACTTC
TRBJ1-1 NA NA TRBV18 CASSPGKTGNTEAFF TGTGCCAGCTCACCGGGAAAGACAGGGAACACTGAAGCTTTCTTT
TRBJ2-2 NA TRBD2 TRBV27 CASSLLAGGLGELFF TGTGCCAGCAGTTTACTAGCGGGAGGGTTAGGGGAGCTGTTTTTT
TRBJ2-1 once TRBD1 TRBV6-5 CASLNRDRAVDEQFF TGTGCCAGCTTAAACCGGGACAGGGCCGTCGATGAGCAGTTCTTC
TRBJ1-1 NA NA TRBV27 CASSFLRATEAFF TGTGCCAGCAGTTTCCTCAGGGCCACTGAAGCTTTCTTT
TRBJ1-1 NA NA TRBV19 CASKHVGNTEAFF TGTGCCAGTAAGCATGTAGGGAACACTGAAGCTTTCTTT
TRBJ1-2 NA NA TRBV7-8 CASSHGPPAAVLLGYSEGYTF TGTGCCAGCAGCCATGGTCCACCGGCGGCGGTCCTCCTGGGGTATTCAGAAGGCTACACCTTC
TRBJ2-7 NA NA TRBV10-1 CASSEAVGYEQYF TGCGCCAGCAGTGAGGCAGTCGGGTACGAGCAGTACTTC
TRBJ2-6 NA NA TRBV9 CASSVEPGGDSGANVLTF TGTGCCAGCAGCGTAGAACCAGGGGGGGACTCTGGGGCCAACGTCCTGACTTTC
TRBJ1-1 NA NA TRBV19 CASSTAGNTEAFF TGTGCCAGTAGTACCGCTGGGAACACTGAAGCTTTCTTT
TRBJ1-4 NA NA TRBV28 CASRPGIWGEKLFF TGTGCCAGCCGGCCAGGGATCTGGGGTGAAAAACTGTTTTTT
TRBJ1-2 medium-sized TRBD1 TRBV25-1 CASSRGTNYGYTF TGTGCCAGCAGCAGGGGGACGAACTATGGCTACACCTTC
TRBJ1-2 NA TRBD1 TRBV7-9 CASSTPDRVDYGYTF TGTGCCAGCAGCACACCGGACAGGGTAGACTATGGCTACACCTTC
TRBJ2-2 NA NA TRBV21-1 CASSNRLAGGPGELFF TGTGCCAGCAGCAACCGACTAGCGGGAGGGCCTGGGGAGCTGTTTTTT
TRBJ2-2 NA NA TRBV7-8 CASSLNDPNTGELFF TGTGCCAGCAGCTTAAACGACCCGAACACCGGGGAGCTGTTTTTT
TRBJ1-3 NA TRBD1 TRBV2 CASSRQGATGNTIYF TGTGCCAGCAGTCGACAGGGGGCGACGGGAAACACCATATATTTT
TRBJ2-7 NA TRBD1 TRBV6-5 CASGDRAYEQYF TGTGCCAGCGGAGACAGGGCCTACGAGCAGTACTTC
TRBJ2-1 NA NA TRBV7-9 CASSFADQFSYNEQFF TGTGCCAGCAGCTTCGCTGACCAGTTCTCCTACAATGAGCAGTTCTTC
TRBJ1-2 NA NA TRBV4-1 CASSQMPGIIYGYTF TGCGCCAGCAGCCAAATGCCCGGGATCATCTATGGCTACACCTTC
TRBJ2-7 NA NA TRBV19 CATGWSYEQYF TGTGCCACGGGCTGGTCCTACGAGCAGTACTTC
TRBJ1-1 NA NA TRBV3-1/TRBV3-2 CASSQDLVGAEAFF TGTGCCAGCAGCCAAGATCTGGTGGGCGCTGAAGCTTTCTTT
TRBJ2-2 NA NA TRBV9 CASSIADGELFF TGTGCCAGCAGCATAGCGGACGGGGAGCTGTTTTTT
TRBJ2-1 few TRBD1 TRBV3-1/TRBV3-2 CASSRVSGTGGNEQFF TGTGCCAGCAGCCGAGTTTCCGGGACAGGGGGCAATGAGCAGTTCTTC